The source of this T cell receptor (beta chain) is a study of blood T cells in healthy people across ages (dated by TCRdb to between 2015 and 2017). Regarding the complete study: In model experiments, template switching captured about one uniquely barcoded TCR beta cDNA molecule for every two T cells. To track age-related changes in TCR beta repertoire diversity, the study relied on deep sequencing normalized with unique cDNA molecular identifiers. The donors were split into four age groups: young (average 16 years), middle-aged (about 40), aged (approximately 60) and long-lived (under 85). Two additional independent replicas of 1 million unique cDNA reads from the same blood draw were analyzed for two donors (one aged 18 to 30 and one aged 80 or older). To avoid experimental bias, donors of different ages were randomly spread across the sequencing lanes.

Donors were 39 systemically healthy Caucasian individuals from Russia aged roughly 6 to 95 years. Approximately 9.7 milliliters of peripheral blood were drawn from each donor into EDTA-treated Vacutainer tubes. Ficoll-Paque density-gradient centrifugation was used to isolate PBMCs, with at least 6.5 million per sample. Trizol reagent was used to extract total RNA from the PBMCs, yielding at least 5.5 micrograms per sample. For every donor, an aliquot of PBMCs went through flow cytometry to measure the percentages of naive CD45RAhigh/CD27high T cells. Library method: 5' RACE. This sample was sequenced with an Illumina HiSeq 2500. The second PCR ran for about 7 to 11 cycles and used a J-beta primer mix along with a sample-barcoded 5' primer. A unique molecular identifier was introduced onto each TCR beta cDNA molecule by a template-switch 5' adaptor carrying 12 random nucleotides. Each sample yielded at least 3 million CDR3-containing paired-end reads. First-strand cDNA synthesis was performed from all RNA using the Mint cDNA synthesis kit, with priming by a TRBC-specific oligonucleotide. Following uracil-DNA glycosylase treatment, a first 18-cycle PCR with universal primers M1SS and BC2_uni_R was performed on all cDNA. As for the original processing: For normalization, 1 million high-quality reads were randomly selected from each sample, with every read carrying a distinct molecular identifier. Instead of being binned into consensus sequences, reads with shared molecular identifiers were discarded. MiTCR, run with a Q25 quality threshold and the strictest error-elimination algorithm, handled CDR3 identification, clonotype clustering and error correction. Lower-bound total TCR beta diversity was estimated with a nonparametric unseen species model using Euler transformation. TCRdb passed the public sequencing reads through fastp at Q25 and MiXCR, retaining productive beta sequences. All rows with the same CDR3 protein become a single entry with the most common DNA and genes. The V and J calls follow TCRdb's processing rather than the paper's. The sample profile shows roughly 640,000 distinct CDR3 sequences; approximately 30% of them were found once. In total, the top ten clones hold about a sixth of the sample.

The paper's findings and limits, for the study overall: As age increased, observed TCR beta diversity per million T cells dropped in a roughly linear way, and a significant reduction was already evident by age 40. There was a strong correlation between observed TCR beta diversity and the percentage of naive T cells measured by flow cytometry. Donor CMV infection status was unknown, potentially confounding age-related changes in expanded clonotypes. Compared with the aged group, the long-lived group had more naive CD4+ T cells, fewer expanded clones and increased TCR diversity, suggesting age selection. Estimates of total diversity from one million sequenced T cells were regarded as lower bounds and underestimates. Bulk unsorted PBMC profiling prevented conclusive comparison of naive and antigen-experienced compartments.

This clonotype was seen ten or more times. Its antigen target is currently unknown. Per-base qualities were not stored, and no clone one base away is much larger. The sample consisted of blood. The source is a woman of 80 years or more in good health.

CDR3 region: CASSQLGEAEQYF. Here is the DNA: TGTGCCAGCAGCCAGCTGGGTGAAGCCGAGCAGTACTTC. The chain links TRBV3-1 with TRBJ2-7; the D segment cannot be called with confidence. For CDR1 and CDR2, the germline V gene (reference sequence) lists LGHDT and YNNKEL. A distance of 12 bases separates the germline ends of V and J, which lose 3 bases and 6 bases respectively. Its CDR3 holds 13 amino acids, cysteine through phenylalanine. CDR3 DNA is the only sequence kept; it has 39 bases, read in frame from the first base.